The clone carrying this T cell receptor (beta chain) came up once. Germline loops: CDR1 SGHAT, CDR2 FQNNGV. The CDR3 is 12 amino acids. Trimming took 2 bases from V and 5 from J, leaving 7 bases between them. Profiled with immunoSEQ multiplex PCR; TCRdb holds only in-frame clones, not every one. Of nearly 80,000 clones listed, approximately 85% are singletons. The data originate from a study of OX40 agonist ivuxolimab in advanced cancers. At the level of the study: Partial responses occurred in Three dose-escalation patients, one with hepatocellular carcinoma and two with cutaneous melanoma.

This receptor was obtained from an adult with an advanced solid tumor such as melanoma, head and neck, liver or kidney cancer. The chain employs TRBV11-2 and TRBJ2-7; D is unclear. The sequencing used CD4+ or CD8+ T cells sorted from blood, collected in a trial of the OX40 agonist ivuxolimab. Written as DNA, the CDR3 is TGTGCCAGCAGCTTACCTGGGGACGAGCAGTACTTC. Translated: CASSLPGDEQYF.